This T cell receptor (beta chain) was identified in a study of T-cell memory formation after mild COVID-19. Study-wide background: TCR clusters mostly belonged to single donors. Whole-study results and caveats: Among CD4+ contracting clones, most were CM and EM, and CD8+ ones EMRA. Memory cells collected pre-infection included some clones that later responded, suggesting cross-reactive memory joined.

This clonotype has only a few counts. Its target is unknown. TCRdb fed the 5' RACE reads into MiXCR, producing one record per CDR3 protein. The data show over 95,000 distinct CDR3 sequences, roughly 20% seen once. V was pared by 2 bases and J by 5 bases, with 12 bases between. Germline V gives CDR1 SGHAT, CDR2 FQDESV (reference sequence). This CDR3 has 14 residues. The source of this sequence is a man aged 18 to 30 who had mild COVID-19 (a few samples of this study predate the infection). Cell type and time point are not known. The chain is built from TRBV11-1 and TRBJ1-1; D might be TRBD1 (6 bases). What was sequenced was PBMCs or a T cell subset sorted from them (not recorded which). CDR3 DNA: TGTGCCAGCAGCTTACTGGGGGCAGGAACTGAAGCTTTCTTT. This gives the protein CASSLLGAGTEAFF.